Below, 28 T cell receptor beta chains from the same sample are listed, as sequenced in a study of cytomegalovirus exposure and HLA in healthy donors (dated by TCRdb to about 2017). The receptor library was made with the immunoSEQ multiplex PCR assay. For the multiplex PCR, a mixture combining 60 forward primers for TCR Vbeta segments and 13 reverse primers for TCR Jbeta segments was used. TCRdb stores this immuneACCESS table with in-frame sequences only. Part of the clones is absent; in the studies checked, under half of the shortfall reflects unresolved V genes, and no reason is known for the rest. For this sample there are 230,000 or so clones; about nine tenths appear just once. About 1.8% of the sample lies in the top ten. Source material: PBMCs. The receptors stem from a girl aged 2-10 years in good health and CMV-seronegative.

The V and J genes are TRBV27 and TRBJ2-7, with 8 positions matching TRBD1. This CDR3 has 16 residues. V dropped 0 bases and J dropped 3; count of bases not matched to a gene: 7. Germline V gene lookup returns CDR1 MNHEY and CDR2 SMNVEV (reference sequence). CDR3 nucleotide sequence: TGTGCCAGCAGTTTATCCCGCGGACAGGGCCTCTACGAGCAGTACTTC. Translating it yields CASSLSRGQGLYEQYF.

V gene TRBV5-1 combines with J gene TRBJ2-7; possibly TRBD1 for D (6 bases). This CDR3 has 16 amino acids. Trimming shortened V by 3 bases and J by 2 bases, and 18 bases separated the two germline ends. The germline CDR1 and CDR2 sequences are SGHRS and YFSETQ. CDR3 amino acids: CASSSSTDRWTYEQYF. Here the CDR3 DNA reads TGCGCCAGCAGCTCCAGTACGGACAGATGGACCTACGAGCAGTACTTC.

The rearrangement links TRBV5-4 to TRBJ2-3; perhaps TRBD2 as D (6 bases). V lost 0 bases to trimming and J lost 2 bases, with 10 bases between them. This CDR3 comprises 15 residues. Germline V CDR1 and CDR2: SGHNT, YYREEE (reference sequence). The CDR3 DNA is TGTGCCAGCAGCTTGGAACTAGCAGTCACAGATACGCAGTATTTT. Translation: CASSLELAVTDTQYF.

This rearrangement joins TRBV7-2 to TRBJ2-1; TRBD2 agrees at 14 bases. The junction had 10 bases not matched to a gene; V was cut back by 0 bases and J by 3 bases. This CDR3 is built from 20 residues. Germline CDR1 reads SGHTA; CDR2 reads FQGNSA. The CDR3 region has the DNA TGTGCCAGCAGCTTAGCCCCTCCGGGACTAGCGGGAGTGTTCTACAATGAGCAGTTCTTC. It specifies CASSLAPPGLAGVFYNEQFF.

This chain joins TRBV23-1 and TRBJ2-1; D might be TRBD2 (6 bases). Being an ORF, TRBV23-1 has a function that is uncertain. V lost 2 bases to trimming and J lost 9 bases, with 17 bases between them. The CDR3 contains 15 residues. The chain's CDR3 is CASSQSRARGREQFF. CDR3 DNA sequence: TGCGCCAGCAGTCAAAGCCGAGCGCGGGGACGTGAGCAGTTCTTC.

The V and J genes are TRBV9 and TRBJ1-1, with D maybe TRBD1 (6 bases). The germline V and J ends were trimmed by 4 bases and 1 base, with 11 bases remaining between them. CDR1 and CDR2 from the germline V gene are SGDLS and YYNGEE. The length of the CDR3 is 14 residues. CDR3 region: CASSPQTGNTEAFF. CDR3 bases: TGTGCCAGCAGCCCCCAGACAGGGAACACTGAAGCTTTCTTT.

The chain combines TRBV9 with TRBJ2-1; 7 bases match TRBD2. The CDR3 totals 13 residues. The germline V gene has CDR1 SGDLS and CDR2 YYNGEE. V lost 5 bases, J lost 8 bases, and 7 bases stayed unmatched. This CDR3 is CASRGAGWDEQFF. The CDR3 DNA follows: TGTGCCAGCAGAGGAGCGGGGTGGGATGAGCAGTTCTTC.

There are a few counts of this clone. The CDR3, as DNA: TGTGCCAGCAGGGGAAGTACAGGGGGCGCCTACGAGCAGTACTTC. This codes for CASRGSTGGAYEQYF. The chain carries TRBV28 and TRBJ2-7; 9 bases agree with TRBD1. Germline lookup yields CDR1 MDHEN and CDR2 SYDVKM. The CDR3 extends over 15 amino acids. V trimming: 6 bases; J trimming: 2 bases; junction bases outside the gene matches: 8. The full variable domain, in which reference TRBV28 and TRBJ2-7 provide the parts outside the CDR3, is DVKVTQSSRYLVKRTGEKVFLECVQDMDHENMFWYRQDPGLGLRLIYFSYDVKMKEKGDIPEGYSVSREKKERFSLILESASTNQTSMYLCASRGSTGGAYEQYFGPGTRLTVT.

V usage is TRBV2 and J usage is TRBJ2-7; TRBD2 agrees at 7 bases. Per the germline V gene, CDR1 is SNHLY and CDR2 is FYNNEI. V shed 4 bases and J 0 bases; nucleotides not matched to a gene: 3. The CDR3 length is 14 residues. This CDR3 reads CASSVGGDSYEQYF. The DNA for the CDR3 is TGTGCCAGCAGTGTGGGGGGGGACTCCTACGAGCAGTACTTC.

The V call is TRBV25-1, the J call TRBJ1-5; possible D gene TRBD1, 5 bases. CDR3 length: 12 residues. Trimming took off 5 bases at V and 4 bases at J, with 6 bases between the two ends. The germline V gene encodes CDR1 MGHDK and CDR2 SYGVNS. For the CDR3, the DNA is TGTGCCAGCAGTAGACAGAATCAGCCCCAGCATTTT. Translation gives CASSRQNQPQHF.

V usage is TRBV9 and J usage is TRBJ2-7; D unresolved. CDR1 is SGDLS and CDR2 is YYNGEE in the germline V gene. Trimming took 0 bases from V and 1 from J, leaving 8 bases between them. The CDR3 sequence is 14 residues long. In DNA form, the CDR3 reads TGTGCCAGCAGCGTAGACGGAGCATCCTACGAGCAGTACTTC. This translates into CASSVDGASYEQYF.

The sample holds one count of this clone. V usage is TRBV5-1 and J usage is TRBJ2-5; TRBD1 matches at 8 bases. The V gene end was trimmed by 5 bases and the J gene end by 2 bases; junction bases not matched to a gene: 8. The CDR3 consists of 15 residues. The V gene's germline CDR1 is SGHRS and CDR2 YFSETQ. The CDR3 nucleotides read TGCGCCAGCAGTCGTTTGACAGGGGAACAAGAGACCCAGTACTTC. This codes for CASSRLTGEQETQYF.

The J gene is TRBJ1-2, the V gene TRBV2; TRBD1 is a possible D gene (6 bases). This CDR3 spans 13 amino acids. V was cut by 6 bases and J by 6 bases, with 14 bases left in between. Germline CDR1 SNHLY, CDR2 FYNNEI. This CDR3 reads CASRGTGTNGYTF. DNA for the CDR3: TGTGCCAGCAGAGGTACCGGGACAAATGGCTACACCTTC. Based on the CDR3 plus reference TRBV2 and TRBJ1-2, the full variable domain is EPEVTQTPSHQVTQMGQEVILRCVPISNHLYFYWYRQILGQKVEFLVSFYNNEISEKSEIFDDQFSVERPDGSNFTLKIRSTKLEDSAMYFCASRGTGTNGYTFGSGTRLTVV.

Note on this clone: A read error may produce the germline difference seen at one junction end. This specimen includes other DNA sequences encoding the same CDR3. The chain combines TRBV28 with TRBJ1-2, with 7 nucleotides matching TRBD1. This CDR3 contains 16 residues. The germline V gene has CDR1 MDHEN and CDR2 SYDVKM. CDR3 in DNA: TGTGCTAGCAGCTTTAGCCTGACAGGGACTAACTATGGCTACACCTTC. The encoded protein is CASSFSLTGTNYGYTF.

The chain carries TRBV28 and TRBJ1-5; perhaps TRBD1 as D (6 bases). This CDR3 region has 13 residues. V was clipped by 8 bases and J by 0 bases, with 8 bases between them. CDR1 and CDR2 (germline): MDHEN, SYDVKM. The CDR3 DNA reads TGTGCCAGCCGGACAGATAGCAATCAGCCCCAGCATTTT. Its translation: CASRTDSNQPQHF.

V usage is TRBV2 and J usage is TRBJ1-4; 9 bases line up with TRBD1. J gave up 6 bases and V 6 bases, and 5 bases lay outside the gene matches. This CDR3 is built from 14 residues. Germline CDR1 reads SNHLY; CDR2 reads FYNNEI. DNA for the CDR3: TGTGCCAGCAGCCCGGGACAGGGATATGAAAAACTGTTTTTT. As protein: CASSPGQGYEKLFF.

The chain carries TRBV6-5 and TRBJ1-2; 8 positions match TRBD1. V trimming: 7 bases; J trimming: 5 bases; junction bases outside the gene matches: 12. Germline assignment: CDR1 MNHEY and CDR2 SVGAGI. CDR3 size: 15 residues. The CDR3 DNA reads TGTGCCAGCACGAGCCGGGACAGGTCCAGTTATGGCTACACCTTC. It specifies CASTSRDRSSYGYTF.

This clone was seen once. The rearrangement joins TRBV7-2 to TRBJ2-7; 8 bases fit TRBD1. The germline V gene has CDR1 SGHTA and CDR2 FQGNSA. Losses at the gene ends were 4 bases for V and 5 bases for J; bases not matched to a gene: 4. CDR3 size: 13 residues. The CDR3 coding sequence is TGTGCCAGCAGCTCACGACAGGGGAACGAGCAGTACTTC. Protein product: CASSSRQGNEQYF. Full variable domain (remainder filled in from reference TRBV7-2 and TRBJ2-7): GAGVSQSPSNKVTEKGKDVELRCDPISGHTALYWYRQSLGQGLEFLIYFQGNSAPDKSGLPSDRFSAERTGGSVSTLTIQRTQQEDSAVYLCASSSRQGNEQYFGPGTRLTVT.

This chain joins TRBV5-1 and TRBJ1-1; tentative D call: TRBD1 (5 bases). This CDR3 spans 14 amino acids. V lost 0 bases and J lost 5, with 11 bases in between. Germline lookup yields CDR1 SGHRS and CDR2 YFSETQ. Here the CDR3 DNA reads TGCGCCAGCAGCTTGGAGGAGGGGAAGACTGAAGCTTTCTTT. Amino acids: CASSLEEGKTEAFF.

This chain connects TRBV5-1 to TRBJ2-7; D remains unclear. The CDR3 has 15 amino acids. V was cut by 1 base and J by 3 bases, with 14 bases left in between. Germline assignment: CDR1 SGHRS and CDR2 YFSETQ. The CDR3 DNA reads TGCGCCAGCAGCTTGACGGGTCTGAAATACTACGAGCAGTACTTC. Its protein is CASSLTGLKYYEQYF.

The chain joins TRBV4-2 to TRBJ1-2; D uncertain. CDR1 LGHNA and CDR2 YNFKEQ come from the germline V gene. The CDR3 covers 15 residues. Trimming took 3 bases from V and 0 from J, leaving 11 bases between them. The CDR3 DNA reads TGTGCCAGCAGCCAGCGTGGGGAGCCTAACTATGGCTACACCTTC. It yields the protein CASSQRGEPNYGYTF.

In the case of this clone: The sample has other DNA sequences that encode this CDR3 too. The rearrangement uses TRBV7-9 and TRBJ1-1, with D tentatively TRBD1 (6 bases). V gave up 0 bases and J gave up 3 bases, with 8 bases separating them. CDR1 SEHNR and CDR2 FQNEAQ come from the germline V gene (reference sequence). CDR3 length equals 14 residues. The CDR3 sequence is CASSLAQGYTEAFF. The CDR3 DNA reads TGTGCCAGCAGCTTAGCACAGGGTTACACTGAAGCTTTCTTT.

This rearrangement joins TRBV5-4 to TRBJ1-4; TRBD1 matches at 7 bases. V lost 3 bases, J lost 13 bases, and 12 bases stayed unmatched. This CDR3 has 14 amino acids. CDR1 SGHNT and CDR2 YYREEE come from the germline V gene (reference sequence). The DNA for the CDR3 is TGTGCCAGCAGCTCGACAGGGCCTCAAGGGAGACTGTTTTTT. Translation: CASSSTGPQGRLFF.

This chain uses TRBV13 with TRBJ2-3; D remains unclear. The CDR3 runs 15 residues. The ends were cut back, 0 bases at V and 0 bases at J, with 7 bases in the middle. Germline CDR1 and CDR2: PRHDT and FYEKMQ (reference sequence). This CDR3 is CASSLGATSTDTQYF. The CDR3 region has the DNA TGTGCCAGCAGCTTAGGCGCTACTAGCACAGATACGCAGTATTTT.

This chain connects TRBV10-3 to TRBJ2-7; 8 positions agree with TRBD1. V lost 7 bases, J lost 4 bases, and 6 bases stayed unmatched. In germline, CDR1 is ENHRY, CDR2 SYGVKD. The CDR3 has 13 residues. CDR3 amino acids: CAITTGVFYEQYF. The CDR3 DNA follows: TGTGCCATCACGACAGGGGTTTTTTACGAGCAGTACTTC.

V gene TRBV29-1 combines with J gene TRBJ1-1, with D uncertain. V was pared by 3 bases and J by 0 bases, with 8 bases between. Germline CDR1 reads SQVTM; CDR2 reads ANQGSEA. CDR3 length equals 13 residues. CDR3 in amino acids: CSVDVTMNTEAFF. CDR3 in DNA: TGCAGCGTTGACGTTACTATGAACACTGAAGCTTTCTTT.

The chain carries TRBV2 and TRBJ1-4; 10 bases agree with TRBD1. The CDR3 totals 15 residues. Germline V gene sequence: CDR1 SNHLY, CDR2 FYNNEI. Trimming removed 4 bases from V and 7 bases from J; junction bases left unmatched: 6. This CDR3 is CASSGRQGAIEKLFF. CDR3 bases: TGTGCCAGCAGTGGAAGACAGGGGGCTATTGAAAAACTGTTTTTT. Full variable domain (rest looked up from reference TRBV2 and TRBJ1-4): EPEVTQTPSHQVTQMGQEVILRCVPISNHLYFYWYRQILGQKVEFLVSFYNNEISEKSEIFDDQFSVERPDGSNFTLKIRSTKLEDSAMYFCASSGRQGAIEKLFFGSGTQLSVL.

The chain combines TRBV6-5 with TRBJ2-5; D might be TRBD1 (6 bases). Trimming pared 5 bases from V and 5 bases from J, leaving 15 bases between. Germline V gene lookup returns CDR1 MNHEY and CDR2 SVGAGI. This CDR3 comprises 14 residues. CDR3 DNA sequence: TGTGCCAGCAGTCCAGGGGCCCGGTCGGAGACCCAGTACTTC. Its protein product is CASSPGARSETQYF.